This note documents a single T cell receptor beta chain sequence. This clonotype is termed medium-sized (0.01 to 0.1%). Its antigen remains undetermined. There are no base qualities to consult, and no much larger clone falls within one base. The sample originates from a study of liver allograft versus peripheral blood T cells (TCRdb year 2020). In the study overall: The study compared the T cell receptor repertoires present in transplanted livers with the repertoires present in the peripheral blood of liver transplant recipients.

There are 14 amino acids in the CDR3, from cysteine to phenylalanine inclusive. Only CDR3 DNA is held: 42 bases, read in frame from base 1. The CDR1 and CDR2 encoded by the germline V gene (reference sequence) are LNHDA and SQIVND. The junction carries 13 bases between V and J, which are trimmed by 4 bases and 4 bases respectively. Study-wide findings and limitations: T cell receptor repertoires inside liver allografts were reported to differ from those detected in peripheral blood.

TCRdb shows the sequencer as Illumina MiSeq. In TCRdb, the public reads were trimmed at Q25 with fastp and aligned with MiXCR, with productive beta chains retained. Under each unique CDR3 protein, matching rows form one entry showing the most common genes and DNA. The sample records 7,400 or so distinct CDR3 sequences, approximately 19% of which are singletons. Approximately 1.4% of the sample goes to the ten largest clones. The rearranged segments are TRBV19 and TRBJ1-2; the best D guess is TRBD1, with 5 bases matching. The source of this sequence is a human patient who had a liver transplant. After a transplant, some T cells may be of graft donor origin. The DNA sequence is given as TGTGCCAGTAGTAATAACTATCAGGGCTATGGCTACACCTTC. The resulting protein is CASSNNYQGYGYTF.